A selection of T cell receptor beta chains follows, all from one sample in a study of T cell changes during pregnancy in multiple sclerosis. Generated by immunoSEQ multiplex PCR, the TCRdb table keeps only in-frame clones and is missing some. The table includes under 70,000 clones, about nine tenths detected once. This sample comprised CD4+ T cells from peripheral blood mononuclear cells, obtained in the first trimester of pregnancy. The receptors originated from a female donor with multiple sclerosis, enrolled in a pregnancy study. Each CDR3 is given with its conserved first and last residue. The order of the fields is J gene, D gene, clone size, V gene, CDR3 DNA, CDR3 protein. A D gene is named only where the DNA matches it firmly. Not all rows give a size; the values are once, few, many and, for expanded clones, a class.

j_gene: TRBJ2-1
d_gene: NA
abundance: NA
v_gene: TRBV6-9
CDR3nt: TGTGCCAGCAGTTTTCTCGATGAGCAGTTCTTC
CDR3aa: CASSFLDEQFF

j_gene: TRBJ1-3
d_gene: NA
abundance: NA
v_gene: TRBV7-6
CDR3nt: TGTGCCAGCAGCTTACTGCGGAGGGGCCTCTCTGGAAACACCATATATTTT
CDR3aa: CASSLLRRGLSGNTIYF

j_gene: TRBJ2-5
d_gene: NA
abundance: NA
v_gene: TRBV7-3
CDR3nt: TGTGCCAGCAGCTTACACGGGACTCAAGGAGAGACCCAGTACTTC
CDR3aa: CASSLHGTQGETQYF

j_gene: TRBJ1-4
d_gene: TRBD1
abundance: NA
v_gene: TRBV5-4
CDR3nt: TGTGCCAGCAGCTTGGGGGGGGACAGGGGGCTTGAAAAACTGTTTTTT
CDR3aa: CASSLGGDRGLEKLFF

j_gene: TRBJ1-1
d_gene: NA
abundance: NA
v_gene: TRBV18
CDR3nt: TGTGCCAGCTCACGTACAGAGAACACTGAAGCTTTCTTT
CDR3aa: CASSRTENTEAFF

j_gene: TRBJ1-5
d_gene: NA
abundance: NA
v_gene: TRBV2
CDR3nt: TGTGCCAGCAGTTTCGGGGAGGCGAATCAGCCCCAGCATTTT
CDR3aa: CASSFGEANQPQHF

j_gene: TRBJ1-1
d_gene: NA
abundance: NA
v_gene: TRBV7-2
CDR3nt: TGTGCCAGCAGACACAGGGTTGAAGCTTTCTTT
CDR3aa: CASRHRVEAFF

j_gene: TRBJ2-6
d_gene: NA
abundance: NA
v_gene: TRBV5-1
CDR3nt: TGCGCCAGCAGCTTGGTCGAGCCTCCCATCGTCCTGACTTTC
CDR3aa: CASSLVEPPIVLTF

j_gene: TRBJ2-3
d_gene: TRBD2
abundance: once
v_gene: TRBV11-3
CDR3nt: TGTGCCAGCAGCCTGGGGGGGGAACCAGATACGCAGTATTTT
CDR3aa: CASSLGGEPDTQYF

j_gene: TRBJ1-5
d_gene: TRBD1
abundance: once
v_gene: TRBV27
CDR3nt: TGTGCCAGCAGTTTCCTCCAGGGGGGTCAGCCCCAGCATTTT
CDR3aa: CASSFLQGGQPQHF

j_gene: TRBJ2-3
d_gene: TRBD1
abundance: NA
v_gene: TRBV25-1
CDR3nt: TGTGCCAGCACCTGGACAGGGGGAGATGATACGCAGTATTTT
CDR3aa: CASTWTGGDDTQYF

j_gene: TRBJ2-3
d_gene: NA
abundance: NA
v_gene: TRBV7-3
CDR3nt: TGTGCCAGCAGCCCCACGGGGATAGATACGCAGTATTTT
CDR3aa: CASSPTGIDTQYF

j_gene: TRBJ1-2
d_gene: NA
abundance: NA
v_gene: TRBV6-5
CDR3nt: TGTGCCACCGGAGTCGGTAGTGTGGATGGCTACACCTTC
CDR3aa: CATGVGSVDGYTF

j_gene: TRBJ2-6
d_gene: NA
abundance: NA
v_gene: TRBV6-4
CDR3nt: TGTGCCAGCATTCGGCAGGGTAGCTCTGGGGCCAACGTCCTGACTTTC
CDR3aa: CASIRQGSSGANVLTF

j_gene: TRBJ2-5
d_gene: TRBD1
abundance: NA
v_gene: TRBV5-4
CDR3nt: TGTGCCAGCAGCTCCGACAGGGGAGAGACCCAGTACTTC
CDR3aa: CASSSDRGETQYF

j_gene: TRBJ1-2
d_gene: TRBD1
abundance: once
v_gene: TRBV27
CDR3nt: TGTGCCAGCAGTTCCATCACCGGGACAGGCCTCTATGGCTACACCTTC
CDR3aa: CASSSITGTGLYGYTF

j_gene: TRBJ1-6
d_gene: NA
abundance: NA
v_gene: TRBV11-3
CDR3nt: TGTGCCAGCAGTTCGGCAGGGGACTCACCCCTCCACTTT
CDR3aa: CASSSAGDSPLHF

j_gene: TRBJ1-1
d_gene: NA
abundance: NA
v_gene: TRBV18
CDR3nt: TGTGCCAGCTCACCGGAATCGTTCCCGGGCACTGAAGCTTTCTTT
CDR3aa: CASSPESFPGTEAFF

j_gene: TRBJ1-1
d_gene: NA
abundance: NA
v_gene: TRBV28
CDR3nt: TGTGCCAGCAGTTTTAACAGGAACACTGAAGCTTTCTTT
CDR3aa: CASSFNRNTEAFF

j_gene: TRBJ2-5
d_gene: TRBD2
abundance: NA
v_gene: TRBV5-1
CDR3nt: TGCGCCAGCAGCTTTATTGCGGGGGGGCCGGAGACCCAGTACTTC
CDR3aa: CASSFIAGGPETQYF

j_gene: TRBJ1-5
d_gene: NA
abundance: NA
v_gene: TRBV7-2
CDR3nt: TGTGCCAGCAGCCCCCGCGGTAATCAGCCCCAGCATTTT
CDR3aa: CASSPRGNQPQHF

j_gene: TRBJ2-7
d_gene: TRBD1
abundance: NA
v_gene: TRBV2
CDR3nt: TGTGCCAGCAGCAGACAGGGTGCCCGCGAGCAGTACTTC
CDR3aa: CASSRQGAREQYF

j_gene: TRBJ2-7
d_gene: NA
abundance: NA
v_gene: TRBV20-1
CDR3nt: TGCAGTGAGAGGTCCGGAGGCTTGCAGTACTTC
CDR3aa: CSERSGGLQYF

j_gene: TRBJ1-2
d_gene: TRBD1
abundance: NA
v_gene: TRBV15
CDR3nt: TGTGCCACCAGCTCAGGGGGACCAGCTAACTATGGCTACACCTTC
CDR3aa: CATSSGGPANYGYTF

j_gene: TRBJ2-3
d_gene: TRBD2
abundance: NA
v_gene: TRBV7-6
CDR3nt: TGTGCCAGCAGCTTACTTGTCGGCGCTAGCGGGGTTGCGGATACGCAGTATTTT
CDR3aa: CASSLLVGASGVADTQYF

j_gene: TRBJ1-2
d_gene: TRBD1
abundance: NA
v_gene: TRBV7-3
CDR3nt: TGTGCCAGCAGCCAGGGACAGAGCGACGGCTACACCTTC
CDR3aa: CASSQGQSDGYTF

j_gene: TRBJ1-2
d_gene: NA
abundance: NA
v_gene: TRBV1
CDR3nt: TGCACCAGCAGCCAAGATCGCAACCTCCTATGCGGCTACACCTTC
CDR3aa: CTSSQDRNLLCGYTF

j_gene: TRBJ2-7
d_gene: TRBD2
abundance: NA
v_gene: TRBV7-8
CDR3nt: TGTGCCAGCAGCTTAAGGCAGCGGGGGGTAAGCTCCTACGAGCAGTACTTC
CDR3aa: CASSLRQRGVSSYEQYF

j_gene: TRBJ2-7
d_gene: TRBD2
abundance: NA
v_gene: TRBV11-2
CDR3nt: TGTGCCAGCAGCTTAGACGGGGGGAGTTACGAGCAGTACTTC
CDR3aa: CASSLDGGSYEQYF

j_gene: TRBJ2-7
d_gene: NA
abundance: NA
v_gene: TRBV19
CDR3nt: TGTGCCAGTAGTATAAGTAACGGAGCCTACGAGCAGTACTTC
CDR3aa: CASSISNGAYEQYF

j_gene: TRBJ2-7
d_gene: TRBD1
abundance: NA
v_gene: TRBV7-3
CDR3nt: TGTGCCAGCAGCTTATCGGGGACAGGGGCTCCCTACGAGCAGTACTTC
CDR3aa: CASSLSGTGAPYEQYF

j_gene: TRBJ1-6
d_gene: NA
abundance: once
v_gene: TRBV5-1
CDR3nt: TGCGCTAACAGGCGGGAGGGTTCACCCCTCCACTTT
CDR3aa: CANRREGSPLHF

j_gene: TRBJ1-1
d_gene: TRBD1
abundance: NA
v_gene: TRBV9
CDR3nt: TGTGCCAGCAGCGTAACAGGGGACTCTGAAGCTTTCTTT
CDR3aa: CASSVTGDSEAFF

j_gene: TRBJ2-3
d_gene: TRBD2
abundance: NA
v_gene: TRBV4-1
CDR3nt: TGCGCCAGCAGCCAAGCGAGCGGGGGGACGCAGTATTTT
CDR3aa: CASSQASGGTQYF

j_gene: TRBJ1-1
d_gene: TRBD1
abundance: NA
v_gene: TRBV5-5
CDR3nt: TGTGCCAGCAGCTTGAGGGACAGACAGGGGACTGAAGCTTTCTTT
CDR3aa: CASSLRDRQGTEAFF

j_gene: TRBJ2-1
d_gene: NA
abundance: NA
v_gene: TRBV6-4
CDR3nt: TGTGCCAGCAGTTTTTATAGGACACAAACCCTTAATGAGCAGTTCTTC
CDR3aa: CASSFYRTQTLNEQFF

j_gene: TRBJ2-1
d_gene: NA
abundance: NA
v_gene: TRBV6-5
CDR3nt: TGTGCCAGCAGTTATAGGAGGGCCGACAATGAGCAGTTCTTC
CDR3aa: CASSYRRADNEQFF

j_gene: TRBJ2-1
d_gene: TRBD2
abundance: NA
v_gene: TRBV7-3
CDR3nt: TGTGCCAGCAGCTTCTCCGGACTAGCGGGTTACAATGAGCAGTTCTTC
CDR3aa: CASSFSGLAGYNEQFF

j_gene: TRBJ1-6
d_gene: NA
abundance: NA
v_gene: TRBV6-5
CDR3nt: TGTGCCAGCAGTTACCAGGTCGCAATCATTGCACCCCTCCACTTT
CDR3aa: CASSYQVAIIAPLHF

j_gene: TRBJ2-5
d_gene: TRBD1
abundance: once
v_gene: TRBV4-3
CDR3nt: TGCGCCAGCAGCCCTCGGGGACAGGGGGAGACCCAGTACTTC
CDR3aa: CASSPRGQGETQYF

j_gene: TRBJ2-5
d_gene: TRBD2
abundance: NA
v_gene: TRBV11-3
CDR3nt: TGTGCCAGCAGCCCGACTAGCGGGGGGTTAGAGACCCAGTACTTC
CDR3aa: CASSPTSGGLETQYF

j_gene: TRBJ2-5
d_gene: NA
abundance: NA
v_gene: TRBV7-9
CDR3nt: TGTGCCAGCAGCTACGGAGATTGGGAGACCCAGTACTTC
CDR3aa: CASSYGDWETQYF

j_gene: TRBJ2-5
d_gene: TRBD2
abundance: NA
v_gene: TRBV11-3
CDR3nt: TGTGCCAGCAGCCCCGGGACTAGCAAGGGGACCCAGTACTTC
CDR3aa: CASSPGTSKGTQYF